The clone carrying this TCR beta chain was seen a handful of times. Antigen specificity is unknown. The CDR3 extends over 15 amino acids. J was trimmed by 7 bases and V by 4 bases; bases with no gene match: 12. Germline V gives CDR1 SGHTA, CDR2 FQGNSA. The data were taken from a study of Graves' ophthalmopathy and Graves' hyperthyroidism. Exclusion criteria comprised other autoimmune diseases, uncontrolled infections, pregnancy or lactation in patients. Study-level findings and limits: The 13-signature model separated ophthalmopathy from stable hyperthyroidism at almost 90% sensitivity and about 80% specificity. The model forecast ophthalmopathy progression, reaching roughly 65% sensitivity and around 75% specificity.

Scientists amplified the TCR beta CDR3 regions from RNA transcripts. RT-PCR with HTBI primers came first, then second-round multiplex PCR. TCRdb used MiXCR to reprocess the multiplex PCR reads, holding one entry per CDR3 protein. The table shows about 370,000 distinct CDR3 sequences, with 17% occurring only once. This receptor was taken from an adult woman with stable Graves' hyperthyroidism. The rearrangement links TRBV7-2 to TRBJ1-2, with 7 bases matching TRBD1. The sample comprised peripheral blood. The CDR3 here is CASSSYIRGVGGYTF. The CDR3 nucleotides are TGTGCCAGCAGCTCCTACATCAGGGGGGTCGGTGGCTACACCTTC.